A single sample is the source of the 24 T cell receptor beta chains below, sequenced in a study of shared T cell receptors in the human thymus (dated by TCRdb to the early 2020s). Library prep was done by the immunoSEQ multiplex PCR assay. Entries here come from immuneACCESS through TCRdb and include only in-frame sequences with V and J called. Some clones fail to appear in such tables; in the studies checked, an unresolved V gene covers under half of the shortfall, and the cause of the remainder is unknown. Here the sample has hundreds of thousands of clones; over 75% occur a single time. The top ten clonotypes cover approximately 0.01% of the sample. Separately, the same data were catalogued under a study of human thymus T cells.

The sequenced sample was thymocytes. All receptors derive from a boy less than two years old with a congenital heart defect. Donor details come from another sample of the same person, matched by shared clones.

The V and J genes are TRBV6-1 and TRBJ2-7, with 7 positions matching TRBD1. Germline assignment: CDR1 MNHNS and CDR2 SASEGT. Trimming removed 3 bases from V and 0 bases from J; junction bases left unmatched: 8. The CDR3 extends over 16 amino acids. Written as DNA, the CDR3 is TGTGCCAGCAGTGAGAACGACAGGGCCCCCTCCTACGAGCAGTACTTC. It translates to CASSENDRAPSYEQYF.

The rearrangement uses TRBV28 and TRBJ2-2; 9 bases fit TRBD1. Germline V gene data show CDR1 as MDHEN and CDR2 as SYDVKM. Trimming cost V 6 bases and J 5 bases; bases outside gene matches: 16. This CDR3 has 18 amino acids. The CDR3 region has the DNA TGTGCCAGCAGCTCAACTGAAACGGACAGGGGAGGTACCGGGGAGCTGTTTTTT. Translation: CASSSTETDRGGTGELFF.

This chain uses TRBV7-9 with TRBJ2-7; possible D gene TRBD2, 6 bases. Germline V gene sequence: CDR1 SEHNR, CDR2 FQNEAQ (reference sequence). The CDR3 runs to 16 residues. Trimming removed 3 bases at V and 0 bases at J, with 15 bases between. The CDR3 sequence is CASSFGGTRSSYEQYF. The CDR3 DNA reads as TGTGCCAGCAGCTTTGGAGGGACTCGAAGCTCCTACGAGCAGTACTTC.

This chain joins TRBV4-1 and TRBJ2-5, with TRBD2 matching over 7 bases. J was trimmed by 4 bases and V by 3 bases; bases with no gene match: 2. Per germline, CDR1 MGHRA and CDR2 YSYEKL. The CDR3 covers 13 residues. The CDR3 DNA is TGCGCCAGCAGCCATCGACTAGCAGAGACCCAGTACTTC. This encodes CASSHRLAETQYF.

This rearrangement joins TRBV4-1 to TRBJ2-1; 7 nucleotides match TRBD2. Germline loops: CDR1 MGHRA, CDR2 YSYEKL. V gave up 4 bases and J gave up 8 bases; unmatched junction bases: 11. There are 15 residues in the CDR3. The CDR3 region is CASSPSGIVGDEQFF. In nucleotides, the CDR3 is TGCGCCAGCAGCCCCAGCGGGATAGTGGGGGATGAGCAGTTCTTC.

The V call is TRBV14, the J call TRBJ2-1, with a possible D match to TRBD2 (5 bases). Per germline, CDR1 SGHDN and CDR2 FVKESK. The CDR3 is made up of 14 amino acids. With 4 bases removed from V and 6 bases from J, the gap between germline ends came to 13 bases. CDR3 protein: CASSPSEEVNEQFF. Written as DNA, the CDR3 is TGTGCCAGCAGCCCCTCGGAGGAGGTCAATGAGCAGTTCTTC. Variable domain in full (rest from reference TRBV14 and TRBJ2-1): EAGVTQFPSHSVIEKGQTVTLRCDPISGHDNLYWYRRVMGKEIKFLLHFVKESKQDESGMPNNRFLAERTGGTYSTLKVQPAELEDSGVYFCASSPSEEVNEQFFGPGTRLTVL.

The chain has TRBV19 and TRBJ2-3, with 10 positions matching TRBD2. Germline V gene data show CDR1 as LNHDA and CDR2 as SQIVND (reference sequence). This CDR3 is 18 amino acids long. Trimming at V came to 5 bases and at J to 6 bases, leaving 17 bases not matched to a gene. The DNA of the CDR3 is TGTGCCAGTAGTGTCGGACTAGCGGTCCCCTCCATCACCGATACGCAGTATTTT. This encodes CASSVGLAVPSITDTQYF.

CDR3 in amino acids: CASSLAWLAGRQETQYF. DNA for the CDR3: TGCGCCAGCAGCTTGGCCTGGCTAGCGGGCCGCCAAGAGACCCAGTACTTC. V usage is TRBV5-1 and J usage is TRBJ2-5, with 8 bases fitting TRBD2. The CDR3 is 17 residues long. Germline V gives CDR1 SGHRS, CDR2 YFSETQ. The junction had 8 bases not matched to a gene; V was cut back by 0 bases and J by 1 base.

The J gene is TRBJ2-7, the V gene TRBV5-6; a weak D match, TRBD1 (6 bases). The length of the CDR3 is 12 residues. V gave up 5 bases and J gave up 4 bases, with 10 bases separating them. Germline CDR1 and CDR2: SGHDT and YYEEEE. CDR3 protein: CASSQQGYEQYF. CDR3 nucleotide sequence: TGTGCCAGCAGTCAACAGGGTTACGAGCAGTACTTC.

This chain connects TRBV4-1 to TRBJ2-5, with D unclear. The CDR3 runs to 13 residues. Germline V gene lookup returns CDR1 MGHRA and CDR2 YSYEKL. Trimming took off 0 bases at V and 4 bases at J, with 6 bases between the two ends. The CDR3 sequence is CASSQDLPETQYF. The CDR3 region has the DNA TGCGCCAGCAGCCAAGACCTACCAGAGACCCAGTACTTC.

This chain links TRBV6-5 with TRBJ2-1, with D possibly matching TRBD2 (6 bases). Trimming stripped 6 bases from V and 0 bases from J, with 12 bases between. There are 15 residues in the CDR3. Germline loops: CDR1 MNHEY, CDR2 SVGAGI. CDR3 nucleotide sequence: TGTGCCAGCAGCCCGAGCGGGCCCTCCTACAATGAGCAGTTCTTC. Amino acid sequence: CASSPSGPSYNEQFF.

This chain connects TRBV7-9 to TRBJ2-1, with 9 bases fitting TRBD2. Per germline, CDR1 SEHNR and CDR2 FQNEAQ (reference sequence). The J segment lost 7 bases and the V segment lost 1 base, leaving 8 bases of the junction unmatched. The CDR3 runs 16 residues. The CDR3 region is CASSLDSTSGVNEQFF. Written as DNA, the CDR3 is TGTGCCAGCAGCTTAGATTCGACTAGCGGAGTGAATGAGCAGTTCTTC.

The chain combines TRBV5-4 with TRBJ2-3; D not resolved. The CDR3 has 14 residues. CDR1 and CDR2 from the germline V gene are SGHNT and YYREEE (reference sequence). Trimming stripped 0 bases from V and 4 bases from J, with 9 bases between. CDR3 sequence (DNA): TGTGCCAGCAGCTTGGACCTAGGCGCAGATACGCAGTATTTT. It specifies CASSLDLGADTQYF.

This clone showed up just once. This chain connects TRBV5-4 to TRBJ2-5, with D maybe TRBD2 (6 bases). Per the germline V gene, CDR1 is SGHNT and CDR2 is YYREEE (reference sequence). The CDR3 has 18 amino acids. V lost 1 base to trimming and J lost 2 bases, with 21 bases between them. In DNA form, the CDR3 reads TGTGCCAGCAGCTTGTACCTCCGCCAACGGGAGCCTCAAGAGACCCAGTACTTC. It encodes CASSLYLRQREPQETQYF. Supplemented by reference TRBV5-4 and TRBJ2-5, the full variable domain reads ETGVTQSPTHLIKTRGQQVTLRCSSQSGHNTVSWYQQALGQGPQFIFQYYREEENGRGNFPPRFSGLQFPNYSSELNVNALELDDSALYLCASSLYLRQREPQETQYFGPGTRLLVL.

The chain carries TRBV9 and TRBJ2-1, with 14 bases lining up with TRBD2. The V gene's germline CDR1 is SGDLS and CDR2 YYNGEE. The CDR3 spans 17 residues. J lost 2 bases, V lost 2 bases, and 3 bases had no gene match. DNA for the CDR3: TGTGCCAGCAGCGTCCTGGGACTAGCGGGAGCCTACAATGAGCAGTTCTTC. This sequence encodes CASSVLGLAGAYNEQFF.

The chain recombines TRBV27 with TRBJ2-7; 10 positions agree with TRBD2. The CDR3 has 16 residues. V lost 1 base to trimming and J lost 7 bases; unmatched junction nucleotides: 10. In germline, CDR1 is MNHEY, CDR2 SMNVEV (reference sequence). The CDR3 spells CASSLWVGLAGVEQYF. The DNA of the CDR3 is TGTGCCAGCAGTTTATGGGTCGGGCTAGCGGGAGTTGAGCAGTACTTC.

V usage is TRBV25-1 and J usage is TRBJ2-1; TRBD2 might be the D (7 bases). The ends were cut back, 2 bases at V and 6 bases at J, with 17 bases in the middle. The germline gives CDR1 MGHDK, CDR2 SYGVNS. The CDR3 is 16 residues long. The CDR3 sequence is CASSEPEGGDTNEQFF. The CDR3 DNA sequence: TGTGCCAGCAGTGAACCCGAGGGGGGGGACACCAATGAGCAGTTCTTC.

The J gene is TRBJ2-7, the V gene TRBV25-1, with D perhaps matching TRBD2 (6 bases). There are 15 residues in the CDR3. V lost 7 bases to trimming and J lost 2 bases, with 18 bases between them. The V gene's germline CDR1 is MGHDK and CDR2 SYGVNS. For the CDR3, the DNA is TGTGCCAGCAAGGGGCTTCGAAGGACTACCTACGAGCAGTACTTC. Its protein is CASKGLRRTTYEQYF.

This clone turned up a few times. The chain joins TRBV28 to TRBJ1-3, with TRBD1 as a possible D gene (6 bases). Trimming stripped 5 bases from V and 0 bases from J, with 14 bases between. This CDR3 spans 16 amino acids. Germline V lookup: CDR1 MDHEN, CDR2 SYDVKM. The chain's CDR3 is CASSPATGISGNTIYF. For the CDR3, the DNA is TGTGCCAGCAGTCCCGCGACAGGCATCTCTGGAAACACCATATATTTT.

The chain couples TRBV5-1 to TRBJ2-7, with TRBD2 identical over 12 bases. The V segment lost 0 bases and the J segment 4 bases; nucleotides outside the gene matches: 8. There are 17 residues in the CDR3. The germline V gene encodes CDR1 SGHRS and CDR2 YFSETQ. CDR3 bases: TGCGCCAGCAGCTTGGGGACTAGCGGGATGTTAAGATACGAGCAGTACTTC. Translating gives CASSLGTSGMLRYEQYF.

The rearrangement links TRBV4-3 to TRBJ2-2, with D perhaps matching TRBD2 (5 bases). Germline V CDR1 and CDR2: LGHNA, YSLEER. Trimming cost V 0 bases and J 0 bases, with 14 bases left between them. The CDR3 has 18 residues. CDR3 sequence (DNA): TGCGCCAGCAGCCAAGAGAAGGGAGCAAGGGCGAACACCGGGGAGCTGTTTTTT. It encodes CASSQEKGARANTGELFF.

In its sample, this clone was seen a few times. V and J are TRBV11-2 and TRBJ2-7, with a possible D match to TRBD2 (6 bases). V dropped 3 bases and J dropped 3 bases, with 18 bases sitting between them. Germline CDR1 SGHAT, CDR2 FQNNGV. CDR3 length equals 16 residues. The CDR3 reads CASSFGGSQGYYEQYF. Here the CDR3 DNA reads TGTGCCAGCAGCTTCGGAGGGTCGCAGGGTTACTACGAGCAGTACTTC.

The chain employs TRBV28 and TRBJ1-3; tentatively, D is TRBD1 (6 bases). Germline-derived CDR1 and CDR2 are MDHEN and SYDVKM. The CDR3 spans 16 residues. V was cut by 3 bases and J by 2 bases, with 14 bases left in between. The CDR3 loop reads CASSFSSGGPGNTIYF. The CDR3 DNA reads as TGTGCCAGCAGTTTCTCGAGCGGGGGGCCTGGAAACACCATATATTTT.

The gene calls are TRBV2 and TRBJ2-3, with D possibly being TRBD1 (6 bases). CDR3 length: 14 amino acids. Germline V gene sequence: CDR1 SNHLY, CDR2 FYNNEI. V lost 2 bases, J lost 3 bases, and 9 bases lay in between. The CDR3 sequence: CASSEPRGTDTQYF. CDR3 in DNA: TGTGCCAGCAGTGAACCCAGGGGTACAGATACGCAGTATTTT. The whole variable domain, filled in from reference TRBV2 and TRBJ2-3, reads EPEVTQTPSHQVTQMGQEVILRCVPISNHLYFYWYRQILGQKVEFLVSFYNNEISEKSEIFDDQFSVERPDGSNFTLKIRSTKLEDSAMYFCASSEPRGTDTQYFGPGTRLTVL.